The clone carrying this T cell receptor beta chain was detected a few times. Its antigen is unknown. The study reverse transcribed the entire isolated RNA, so it sequenced expressed TCRB transcripts. Profiling relied on immunoSEQ multiplex PCR, and the TCRdb table lists in-frame clones only, not all of them. Here the sample spans more than 300,000 clones, 6.5% to 10% being singletons. This sample is part of a study of beta chain features in type 1 diabetes. Broader study findings: Insertion counts at VDJ junctions were lower in type 1 diabetes patients, who also showed more deletions there.

The V end lost 8 bases, the J end lost 3 bases, and 11 bases lay between the germline ends. The CDR3 runs to 12 residues. Germline lookup yields CDR1 SGHTA and CDR2 FQGNSA. This clonotype originated in a woman under 30 in good health. This chain joins TRBV7-2 and TRBJ2-7; D call uncertain. The sequenced sample consisted of central memory CD4+ T cells from blood. The CDR3 loop reads CASFWGIYEQYF. CDR3 coding DNA: TGTGCCAGCTTTTGGGGTATCTACGAGCAGTACTTC.